The following is a T cell receptor (beta chain) sequence with its context. V was clipped by 6 bases and J by 6 bases; unmatched bases: 10. The germline gives CDR1 SNHLY, CDR2 FYNNEI. The CDR3 sequence is 15 residues long. Generated by immunoSEQ multiplex PCR, the TCRdb table keeps only in-frame clones and is missing some. The sample contains 120,000 to 150,000 clones, over 60% of which appear only once. This sample was included in a study of blood T cell repertoires in COVID-19. About the research overall: Researchers got acute and convalescent COVID-19 samples from the United States, Italy and Spain. Nucleic acid was either cDNA or gDNA, and it came from T cells, B-cell-depleted T cells, or PBMCs.

This TCR derives from an elderly man with acute or convalescent COVID-19. The gene calls are TRBV2 and TRBJ2-1, with 8 bases identical to TRBD1. Sequencing used peripheral blood. CDR3 coding DNA: TGTGCCAGCAGCGGCCGGGACAGGAGCGTCAATGAGCAGTTCTTC. Protein: CASSGRDRSVNEQFF.